These 12 T cell receptor beta chains were all obtained from the same sample, sequenced in a study of human T cells and chemical hapten exposure. TCRdb itself ran the RACE reads through MiXCR, one entry per CDR3 protein. This sample carries tens of thousands of distinct CDR3 sequences, around 7% of them seen once, and the ten largest clones take approximately 10%. Time point described: healthy volunteer bleed at 2 weeks. Unfractionated whole blood was the source of the extracted total RNA. Sequenced material: whole blood. These receptors all stem from a human donor in good health. Some clones in this sample may be carry-over from other donors' samples.

V gene TRBV2 combines with J gene TRBJ1-1, with TRBD1 matching 7 bases. After removal of 5 bases from V and 0 bases from J, the junction contained 6 bases not matched to a gene. Germline V gene data show CDR1 as SNHLY and CDR2 as FYNNEI. This CDR3 has 15 residues. The CDR3 nucleotides are TGTGCCAGCAGTCGGGACAGCCAAATGAACACTGAAGCTTTCTTT. Protein: CASSRDSQMNTEAFF.

CDR3 DNA: TGCAGTGCTCTGGTCAGGTCAGCATTCAGAAACACTGAAGCTTTCTTT. Its translation: CSALVRSAFRNTEAFF. The chain employs TRBV20-1 and TRBJ1-1, with D hard to call. Germline V gene lookup returns CDR1 DFQATT and CDR2 SNEGSKA (reference sequence). V dropped 5 bases and J dropped 2 bases, with 21 bases sitting between them. The CDR3 runs 16 residues.

The chain couples TRBV7-8 to TRBJ1-4; D might be TRBD1 (6 bases). Per the germline V gene, CDR1 is SGHVS and CDR2 is FQNEAQ. There are 15 residues in the CDR3. V dropped 8 bases and J dropped 2 bases, with 15 bases sitting between them. The CDR3 here is CASRKGDGTNEKLFF. CDR3 nucleotides: TGTGCCAGCCGAAAGGGGGATGGGACTAATGAAAAACTGTTTTTT.

This clonotype came up many times. The chain employs TRBV6-6 and TRBJ2-1; 15 nucleotides align to TRBD2. The CDR3 is made up of 17 amino acids. The V and J ends lost 6 bases and 2 bases, in that order; junction bases with no gene match: 5. Germline CDR1 MNHNY, CDR2 SVGAGI (reference sequence). The CDR3 bases are TGTGCCAGCAGCTCCGGACTAGCGGGGGGGCCCTACAATGAGCAGTTCTTC. Its protein product is CASSSGLAGGPYNEQFF.

The chain joins TRBV28 to TRBJ2-1, with 9 bases lining up with TRBD2. This CDR3 has 15 amino acids. CDR1 is MDHEN and CDR2 is SYDVKM in the germline V gene. With V trimmed by 7 bases and J by 2 bases, 6 bases remained unmatched. CDR3 residues: CASTASGGTYNEQFF. CDR3 nucleotide sequence: TGTGCCAGCACCGCGAGCGGGGGGACCTACAATGAGCAGTTCTTC. Using reference TRBV28 and TRBJ2-1 for the parts outside the CDR3, the full variable domain is DVKVTQSSRYLVKRTGEKVFLECVQDMDHENMFWYRQDPGLGLRLIYFSYDVKMKEKGDIPEGYSVSREKKERFSLILESASTNQTSMYLCASTASGGTYNEQFFGPGTRLTVL.

There are many counts of this clonotype. J is TRBJ2-3 and V is TRBV20-1; possibly TRBD1 or TRBD2 for D (5 bases each). The CDR3 sequence is 15 residues long. CDR1 is DFQATT, CDR2 SNEGSKA, per germline (reference sequence). Trimming took off 2 bases at V and 4 bases at J, with 16 bases between the two ends. The CDR3 bases are TGCAGTGCTAGACGCCCAGAAGGGACCCCAGATACGCAGTATTTT. Protein: CSARRPEGTPDTQYF.

This clonotype has more than one count but fewer than ten. The chain couples TRBV3-1 to TRBJ1-1; D might be TRBD1 (5 bases). Germline V gene lookup returns CDR1 LGHDT and CDR2 YNNKEL (reference sequence). The CDR3 runs to 14 residues. V lost 3 bases and J 5 bases, leaving 13 bases between the germline ends. DNA for the CDR3: TGTGCCAGCAGCCAGGGGCAGGGCGTTACTGAAGCTTTCTTT. This codes for CASSQGQGVTEAFF.

The chain combines TRBV12-3 or TRBV12-4 with TRBJ1-2; D is uncertain. The germline V and J ends were trimmed by 4 bases and 4 bases, with 10 bases remaining between them. The CDR3 has 13 amino acids. The DNA for the CDR3 is TGTGCCAGCAGTTCAACTGAACCCTATGGCTACACCTTC. Its translation: CASSSTEPYGYTF.

This clonotype was observed at least ten times. The chain links TRBV3-1 to TRBJ2-7; TRBD2 matches at 7 bases. The CDR3 length is 17 residues. Germline-derived CDR1 and CDR2 are LGHDT and YNNKEL (reference sequence). The junction had 14 bases not matched to a gene; V was cut back by 0 bases and J by 6 bases. In nucleotides, the CDR3 is TGTGCCAGCAGCCAAGATCTTCCGTGGGAGGGCCAGGGCGAGCAGTACTTC. It codes for CASSQDLPWEGQGEQYF.

CDR3 in DNA: TGTGCCAGCAGCTTAGGAGCGGGGGGGCCTAGCACAGATACGCAGTATTTT. This gives the protein CASSLGAGGPSTDTQYF. V is TRBV5-6 and J is TRBJ2-3, with 10 bases identical to TRBD2. Germline lookup yields CDR1 SGHDT and CDR2 YYEEEE. V lost 2 bases to trimming and J lost 0 bases; unmatched junction nucleotides: 6. The CDR3 has 17 residues. The variable domain in full, completed from reference TRBV5-6 and TRBJ2-3, reads DAGVTQSPTHLIKTRGQQVTLRCSPKSGHDTVSWYQQALGQGPQFIFQYYEEEERQRGNFPDRFSGHQFPNYSSELNVNALLLGDSALYLCASSLGAGGPSTDTQYFGPGTRLTVL.

This clonotype has at least ten counts. The rearrangement joins TRBV20-1 to TRBJ2-7; the match to TRBD2 covers 8 bases. J gave up 7 bases and V 0 bases, and 23 bases lay outside the gene matches. This CDR3 spans 19 amino acids. Looked up from germline, CDR1 is DFQATT and CDR2 is SNEGSKA (reference sequence). CDR3 bases: TGCAGTGCTAGAGATAGGTTAGAACTAGAGGTAGCGGGACCGGAAGAGCAGTACTTC. As protein: CSARDRLELEVAGPEEQYF.

This clonotype was seen only a few times. The J gene is TRBJ1-3, the V gene TRBV12-3 or TRBV12-4; D call uncertain. V shed 6 bases and J shed 1 base, with 7 bases lying between them. This CDR3 spans 13 amino acids. The CDR3 DNA follows: TGTGCCAGCAGCCGGAGGTCTGGAAACACCATATATTTT. This codes for CASSRRSGNTIYF.